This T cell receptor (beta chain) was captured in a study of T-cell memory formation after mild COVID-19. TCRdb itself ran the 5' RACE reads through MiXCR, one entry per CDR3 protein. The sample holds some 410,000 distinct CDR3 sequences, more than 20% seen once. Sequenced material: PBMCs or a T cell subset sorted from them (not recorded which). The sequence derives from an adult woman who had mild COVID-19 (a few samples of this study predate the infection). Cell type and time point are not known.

This chain's CDR3 is CASSPVRHPNTEAFF. DNA for the CDR3: TGTGCCAGCTCACCAGTCCGACACCCGAACACTGAAGCTTTCTTT. The chain employs TRBV18 and TRBJ1-1; D not certain. The V gene lost 2 bases and the J gene lost 1 base, with 11 bases spanning the gap. Germline-derived CDR1 and CDR2 are KGHSH and LQKENI. This CDR3 contains 15 residues. The full variable domain, rest sourced from reference TRBV18 and TRBJ1-1, is NAGVMQNPRHLVRRRGQEARLRCSPMKGHSHVYWYRQLPEEGLKFMVYLQKENIIDESGMPKERFSAEFPKEGPSILRIQQVVRGDSAAYFCASSPVRHPNTEAFFGQGTRLTVV.